This TCR beta chain stems from a study of cytomegalovirus exposure and HLA in healthy donors. Notes on the study in general: An analysis done earlier found most TCR beta V segments productive about 87% or about 30% of the time. Most of the CMV-associated TCR beta chains (in a later analysis) appeared to be HLA-restricted. For cytomegalovirus status, the classifier reportedly gave diagnoses with high specificity and sensitivity.

In the case of this clone: Antigen: not known.

In the PCR, 60 Vbeta and 13 Jbeta primers were used. Assay used: immunoSEQ multiplex PCR; TCRdb lists only in-frame clones, some missing. This table has some 190,000 clones, around 80% appearing once. Sequenced input: PBMCs. The sequence was collected from a girl aged 10-17 years in good health and CMV-seropositive.

CDR3 amino acids: CASSLGDRVEQFF. Written as DNA, the CDR3 is TGTGCCAGCAGCTTAGGGGACAGGGTCGAGCAGTTCTTC. This chain links TRBV7-6 with TRBJ2-1, with 9 bases that match TRBD1. The CDR3 has 13 amino acids. Germline assignment: CDR1 SGHVS and CDR2 FNYEAQ. V dropped 1 base and J dropped 10; count of bases not matched to a gene: 2.